This T cell receptor (beta chain) appears in the sequencing data of a study of blood T cells in healthy people across ages (dated by TCRdb to between 2014 and 2017). Regarding the complete study: In model experiments, template switching captured about one uniquely barcoded TCR beta cDNA molecule for every two T cells. Age-related changes in TCR beta repertoire diversity were measured in the study by deep sequencing normalized with unique cDNA molecular identifiers. The donors were split into four age groups: young (average about 15 years), middle-aged (about 40), aged (around 67) and long-lived (about 82). To avoid experimental bias, donors of different ages were randomly spread across the sequencing lanes. The study analyzed two additional independent replicas of 1 million unique cDNA reads from the same blood draw for two donors, one aged 18 to 30 and one aged 80 or older.

Libraries were built with 5' RACE. Sequencer: Illumina HiSeq 2500. A second PCR of 7 to 11 cycles was performed with a sample-barcoded 5' primer and a J-beta primer mix. A template-switch 5' adaptor carrying 12 random nucleotides introduced a unique molecular identifier onto each TCR beta cDNA molecule. At least 2.5 million CDR3-containing paired-end reads were obtained from each sample. The Mint cDNA synthesis kit, primed by a TRBC-specific oligonucleotide, was used to synthesize first-strand cDNA from all RNA. Following uracil-DNA glycosylase treatment, a first 18-cycle PCR with universal primers M1SS and BC2_uni_R was performed on all cDNA. From the authors' description of their analysis: For normalization, 1 million high-quality reads were randomly selected from each sample, with every read carrying a distinct molecular identifier. Instead of being binned into consensus sequences, reads with shared molecular identifiers were discarded. MiTCR, run with a Q25 quality threshold and the strictest error-elimination algorithm, handled CDR3 identification, clonotype clustering and error correction. A nonparametric unseen species model using Euler transformation provided a lower-bound estimate of total TCR beta diversity. TCRdb reprocessed the public reads (quality trimming at Q25 with fastp, clone calling with MiXCR) and kept in-frame beta chains. Every CDR3 protein is listed once, alongside the most common genes and DNA of its rows. These V and J calls rely on TCRdb rather than the paper's analysis. The sample profile shows about 640,000 distinct CDR3 sequences; approximately 40% of them were found once. The ten largest clonotypes hold roughly 30% of the sample.

Systemically healthy Caucasian individuals from Russia, roughly 40 in total and aged roughly 6 to 100 years, were included as donors. Each donor gave approximately 9.3 milliliters of peripheral blood, collected into EDTA-treated Vacutainer tubes. PBMCs were isolated by Ficoll-Paque density-gradient centrifugation, with at least 7 million obtained per sample. Total RNA, at least 6 micrograms per sample, was extracted from PBMCs with Trizol reagent. For every donor, flow cytometry on a PBMC aliquot measured the percentage of naive CD45RAhigh/CD27high T cells. CDR1 SGHTA and CDR2 FQGNSA are derived from the germline V gene. Trimming at the junction amounts to 4 bases on V and 0 bases on J, and the germline ends lie 16 bases apart. The CDR3 contains 18 residues, cysteine and phenylalanine counted. The retained sequence is limited to the CDR3, 54 bases, with the frame set at the first base. Details on this clonotype: Its antigen is still unknown. Base qualities are not recorded, but no much larger clone differs from it by a single base.

On the study overall, not on this receptor specifically: The long-lived group showed more naive CD4+ T cells, fewer expanded clones and increased TCR diversity than the aged group, suggesting age selection. There was a strong correlation between observed TCR beta diversity and the percentage of naive T cells measured by flow cytometry. Total diversity estimates from one million sequenced T cells were considered lower bounds and underestimates. Because donor CMV infection status was unknown, age-related changes in expanded clonotypes were potentially confounded. As age increased, observed TCR beta diversity per million T cells dropped in a roughly linear way, and a significant reduction was already evident by age about 40. Bulk unsorted PBMC profiling prevented conclusive comparison of naive and antigen-experienced compartments.

This TCR was recovered from an elderly man in good health. Sequencing was carried out using blood. The chain joins TRBV7-2 to TRBJ2-6, and perhaps TRBD2 as D gene, on 5 matching bases. Read as DNA, the sequence is TGTGCCAGCAGCTCCGGACTTGGTCTCCCCTCTGGGGCCAACGTCCTGACTTTC. The resulting protein is CASSSGLGLPSGANVLTF.